The rows below give T cell receptor beta chains drawn from one sample of a study of shared clonotypes between healthy human individuals. The repertoire was sequenced with immunoSEQ multiplex PCR; TCRdb's copy has only in-frame clones and lacks some. The data contain hundreds of thousands of clones, roughly 84% of them seen just once; the ten biggest clones take up 15% to 20%. Source material: memory CD8+ T cells sorted from blood. The receptor source for this set is a man younger than 35 in good health. The CDR3 runs from the conserved cysteine through the conserved F or W. A D gene is named only where the DNA matches it firmly. For some rows the clone size is stated as once, few or many, or as a class when expanded; others skip it.

>.|TRBJ2-7|TRBV4-1|.
CASSPRSSYEQYF
TGCGCCAGCAGCCCCAGGAGCTCCTACGAGCAGTACTTC
>.|TRBJ1-1|TRBV6-6|.
CASNLMGGPEAFF
TGTGCCAGCAACTTGATGGGGGGGCCAGAAGCTTTCTTT
>TRBD2|TRBJ2-7|TRBV7-6|.
CASSFYRGEPYEQYF
TGTGCCAGCAGCTTTTACCGGGGGGAGCCCTACGAGCAGTACTTC
>.|TRBJ1-2|TRBV29-1|.
CSAILRAPYGYTF
TGCAGCGCTATATTAAGGGCGCCCTATGGCTACACCTTC
>.|TRBJ2-3|TRBV9|.
CASSFGKYGTDTQYF
TGTGCCAGCAGCTTCGGGAAATATGGCACAGATACGCAGTATTTT
>.|TRBJ1-1|TRBV9|.
CASSPVGGMNTEAFF
TGTGCCAGCAGCCCCGTCGGGGGGATGAACACTGAAGCTTTCTTT
>.|TRBJ1-1|TRBV15|.
CATSRDNGLNTEAFF
TGTGCCACCAGCAGAGATAATGGTTTGAACACTGAAGCTTTCTTT
>TRBD1|TRBJ2-6|TRBV27|.
CASSSTGGLGANVLTF
TGTGCCAGCAGTTCGACAGGGGGATTGGGGGCCAACGTCCTGACTTTC
>TRBD1|TRBJ2-5|TRBV18|.
CASSADRVYQETQYF
TGTGCCAGCTCAGCCGACAGGGTATACCAAGAGACCCAGTACTTC
>.|TRBJ1-1|TRBV30|.
CAWSAMMEAFF
TGTGCCTGGAGTGCAATGATGGAAGCTTTCTTT
>TRBD1|TRBJ2-5|TRBV4-1|.
CASSAGDRGLETQYF
TGCGCCAGCAGCGCAGGGGACAGGGGTTTAGAGACCCAGTACTTC
>.|TRBJ2-1|TRBV29-1|.
CSVEPPDSYNEQFF
TGCAGCGTTGAACCGCCAGACTCCTACAATGAGCAGTTCTTC
>TRBD2|TRBJ2-5|TRBV9|once
CASGGGGAVETQYF
TGTGCCAGCGGCGGCGGGGGGGCCGTCGAGACCCAGTACTTC
>.|TRBJ1-4|TRBV28|.
CASSFSGATEKLFF
TGTGCCAGCAGTTTTTCTGGGGCTACAGAAAAACTGTTTTTT
>.|TRBJ2-2|TRBV18|many
CASSPEQDNTGELFF
TGTGCCAGCTCACCCGAGCAGGATAACACCGGGGAGCTGTTTTTT
>.|TRBJ2-7|TRBV5-6|.
CASRAGPGDSYEQYF
TGTGCCAGCAGGGCGGGACCCGGGGACTCCTACGAGCAGTACTTC
>.|TRBJ1-2|TRBV4-1|.
CASSQVLGGRGYTF
TGCGCCAGCAGCCAAGTTTTGGGGGGCCGGGGCTACACCTTC
>.|TRBJ1-1|TRBV30|.
CAWSGRRNTEAFF
TGTGCCTGGAGTGGTCGGAGGAACACTGAAGCTTTCTTT
>.|TRBJ1-1|TRBV15|.
CATSRVQSGTEAFF
TGTGCCACCAGCAGAGTACAGAGTGGCACTGAAGCTTTCTTT
>.|TRBJ1-3|TRBV10-3|.
CAISDRRFLGDSGNTIYF
TGTGCCATCAGTGATCGGAGATTTCTCGGGGACTCTGGAAACACCATATATTTT
>.|TRBJ2-7|TRBV27|.
CASSFNIAGYEQYF
TGTGCCAGCAGTTTTAATATAGCTGGCTACGAGCAGTACTTC
>.|TRBJ1-2|TRBV28|once
CASSLVGYNYGYTF
TGTGCCAGCAGTTTAGTGGGTTACAACTATGGCTACACCTTC
>.|TRBJ2-7|TRBV7-8|.
CASSPRRGQDEQYF
TGTGCCAGCAGCCCCCGCCGGGGGCAAGACGAGCAGTACTTC
>.|TRBJ1-1|TRBV19|.
CASSIAQATEAFF
TGTGCCAGTAGTATAGCGCAGGCCACTGAAGCTTTCTTT
>TRBD2|TRBJ2-3|TRBV25-1|.
CASSETSGESTDTQYF
TGTGCCAGCAGTGAGACTAGCGGAGAAAGCACAGATACGCAGTATTTT
>.|TRBJ1-6|TRBV7-2|.
CASSFGYLSSYNSPLHF
TGTGCCAGCAGCTTTGGGTACTTGAGCTCCTATAATTCACCCCTCCACTTT
>TRBD2|TRBJ2-7|TRBV29-1|.
CSVEGGRGGYEQYF
TGCAGCGTTGAAGGCGGCCGCGGGGGATACGAGCAGTACTTC
>.|TRBJ2-3|TRBV5-4|.
CASSADYSDTQYF
TGTGCCAGCAGCGCGGACTATTCAGATACGCAGTATTTT
>TRBD2|TRBJ2-5|TRBV4-1|.
CASSQVPGLAEETQYF
TGCGCCAGCAGCCAAGTCCCGGGACTAGCGGAAGAGACCCAGTACTTC
>.|TRBJ1-1|TRBV5-1|.
CASSLGGFLGLFGNTEAFF
TGCGCCAGCAGCTTGGGCGGCTTTCTAGGGCTGTTTGGGAACACTGAAGCTTTCTTT
>.|TRBJ2-6|TRBV8-2|.
CGISSITQSRANVLTF
TGTGGCATTTCCTCGATAACACAAAGTCGGGCCAACGTCCTGACTTTC
>TRBD1|TRBJ1-2|TRBV28|.
CASSLHRGATNYGYTF
TGTGCCAGCAGTTTACACAGGGGGGCGACTAACTATGGCTACACCTTC
>TRBD2|TRBJ2-5|TRBV6-1|.
CASSERGWETQYF
TGTGCCAGCAGTGAGCGGGGGTGGGAGACCCAGTACTTC
>.|TRBJ2-7|TRBV5-1|.
CASSSTYEQYF
TGCGCCAGCAGCTCTACCTACGAGCAGTACTTC
>.|TRBJ2-3|TRBV4-3|.
CASSQDLGLRGQYF
TGCGCCAGCAGCCAAGATTTAGGGCTAAGGGGGCAGTATTTT
>TRBD1|TRBJ1-6|TRBV28|few
CASRPGQGGSPLHF
TGTGCCAGCAGACCCGGACAGGGCGGGTCACCCCTCCACTTT
>.|TRBJ2-7|TRBV4-2|.
CASSRGVTYEQYF
TGTGCCAGCAGCCGGGGCGTTACCTACGAGCAGTACTTC
>.|TRBJ2-2|TRBV19|.
CASSILVGSAGELFF
TGTGCCAGTAGTATATTGGTCGGGAGTGCCGGGGAGCTGTTTTTT
>.|TRBJ2-7|TRBV6-1|.
CASSELGSTYEQYF
TGTGCCAGCAGTGAGTTGGGGTCAACCTACGAGCAGTACTTC
>.|TRBJ1-1|TRBV6-5|.
CASSYSPGRMNTEAFF
TGTGCCAGCAGTTACTCGCCGGGACGGATGAACACTGAAGCTTTCTTT
>.|TRBJ2-7|TRBV5-1|.
CASSPDDSYEQYF
TGCGCCAGCAGCCCCGACGACTCCTACGAGCAGTACTTC